One sample yielded the 10 T cell receptor beta chains listed below, sequenced in a study of radiation and T cells in renal cell carcinoma. Time point noted: baseline pretreatment blood. The treatment here: 15 Gy SBRT to primary tumor, nephrectomy 4 weeks later. Profiled with immunoSEQ multiplex PCR; TCRdb holds only in-frame clones, not every one. This sample has 130,000 to 150,000 clones, with around nine tenths found just once. Sequences were derived from blood, sampled from a patient whose treatment included radiotherapy and nephrectomy. Receptor source: a woman between 50 and 59 years old with renal cell carcinoma.

The chain carries TRBV7-3 and TRBJ2-5, with a possible D match to TRBD2 (6 bases). This CDR3 is built from 13 residues. The ends were cut back, 5 bases at V and 7 bases at J, with 14 bases in the middle. Germline V lookup: CDR1 SGHTA, CDR2 FQGTGA. The CDR3 here is CASSTQGGGTQYF. In DNA, the CDR3 is TGTGCCAGCAGCACTCAGGGAGGTGGGACCCAGTACTTC.

Notes on this clone: At one boundary the junction diverges from the germline segment, which might be a read error. CDR3 nucleotides: TGTGCTAGCAGCTTAGGGCGGAACACCGGGGAGCTGTTTTTT. Protein: CASSLGRNTGELFF. V and J are TRBV7-7 and TRBJ2-2; D not resolved. CDR3 size: 14 residues. Germline CDR1 SSHAT, CDR2 FNYEAQ (reference sequence). Full variable domain (missing parts from reference TRBV7-7 and TRBJ2-2): GAGVSQSPRYKVTKRGQDVTLRCDPISSHATLYWYQQALGQGPEFLTYFNYEAQPDKSGLPSDRFSAERPEGSISTLTIQRTEQRDSAMYRCASSLGRNTGELFFGEGSRLTVL.

The chain employs TRBV7-8 and TRBJ1-1; the D gene is possibly TRBD1 (5 bases). Trimming left V 4 bases short and J 7 bases short, with 13 bases between. The germline V gene encodes CDR1 SGHVS and CDR2 FQNEAQ. The CDR3 loop spans 13 amino acids. The CDR3 DNA follows: TGTGCCAGCAGCTCATTTACGGGGCGTGAAGCTTTCTTT. Translating it yields CASSSFTGREAFF.

V usage is TRBV6-5 and J usage is TRBJ1-1; D might be TRBD1 (5 bases). CDR1 is MNHEY, CDR2 SVGAGI, per germline. V lost 0 bases and J 6 bases, leaving 14 bases between the germline ends. The CDR3 has 15 amino acids. CDR3 sequence reads: CASSYSSGGAAEAFF. In nucleotides, the CDR3 is TGTGCCAGCAGTTACTCTTCGGGAGGGGCAGCTGAAGCTTTCTTT.

The chain couples TRBV7-2 to TRBJ2-3, with 14 nucleotides matching TRBD2. Trimming at V came to 3 bases and at J to 0 bases, leaving 8 bases not matched to a gene. The CDR3 loop spans 19 amino acids. Germline V gene sequence: CDR1 SGHTA, CDR2 FQGNSA. CDR3 sequence: CASSFQGLAGGLSTDTQYF. The CDR3 nucleotides read TGTGCCAGCAGCTTCCAAGGACTAGCGGGGGGCCTTAGCACAGATACGCAGTATTTT.

V is TRBV6-1 and J is TRBJ1-1, with 7 bases identical to TRBD1. V lost 4 bases to trimming and J lost 3 bases; unmatched junction nucleotides: 5. CDR1 is MNHNS, CDR2 SASEGT, per germline. The CDR3 consists of 14 residues. CDR3 in amino acids: CASSGRGPDTEAFF. CDR3 DNA sequence: TGTGCCAGCAGTGGAAGGGGGCCGGACACTGAAGCTTTCTTT.

This chain joins TRBV9 and TRBJ1-2; D call uncertain. CDR3 length: 14 amino acids. V was clipped by 0 bases and J by 0 bases, with 6 bases between them. Germline V gene lookup returns CDR1 SGDLS and CDR2 YYNGEE. This chain's CDR3 is CASSVGRSNYGYTF. The CDR3 DNA sequence: TGTGCCAGCAGCGTAGGCAGGTCTAACTATGGCTACACCTTC.

This clone appeared a single time. This chain's CDR3 is CASRELRGYEQYF. The DNA of the CDR3 is TGTGCCAGCAGGGAGCTCCGGGGCTACGAGCAGTACTTC. This chain joins TRBV2 and TRBJ2-7, with a weak D call TRBD2 (5 bases). Germline CDR1 and CDR2: SNHLY and FYNNEI. The CDR3 totals 13 residues. Between the trimmed V and J ends, which lost 6 bases and 3 bases, there was a span of 12 bases.

The rearrangement joins TRBV2 to TRBJ2-3; 14 nucleotides align to TRBD2. From germline, CDR1 is SNHLY and CDR2 FYNNEI. Losses at the gene ends were 6 bases for V and 4 bases for J; bases not matched to a gene: 6. This CDR3 has 16 residues. In DNA, the CDR3 is TGTGCCAGCAGGTCGGGACTAGCGGGGGAAGCAGATACGCAGTATTTT. This codes for CASRSGLAGEADTQYF.

CDR3 DNA sequence: TGTGCCAGCAGCTCGGGACCTCAAGAGACCCAGTACTTC. Protein: CASSSGPQETQYF. The V call is TRBV11-2, the J call TRBJ2-5; D possibly uses TRBD1 or TRBD2 (5 bases each). V gave up 4 bases and J gave up 2 bases, with 8 bases separating them. CDR3 size: 13 residues. CDR1 is SGHAT, CDR2 FQNNGV, per germline. Complete variable domain (other parts from reference TRBV11-2 and TRBJ2-5): EAGVAQSPRYKIIEKRQSVAFWCNPISGHATLYWYQQILGQGPKLLIQFQNNGVVDDSQLPKDRFSAERLKGVDSTLKIQPAKLEDSAVYLCASSSGPQETQYFGPGTRLLVL.